This entry features one T cell receptor beta chain sequence. It lacks a known antigen. Nothing much larger sits one base from this clone, and base qualities are not available. This sample was taken from a study of Ad26.COV2.S vaccination and SARS-CoV-2 variants (dated by TCRdb to the early 2020s). Looking at the study overall: Sequencing of the TCRbeta repertoire served to evaluate the specificity and breadth of SARS-CoV-2-reactive T cell receptors following Ad26.COV2.S vaccination. The TCR-sequenced set comprised approximately 32 samples: approximately 20 Ad26.COV2.S vaccine recipients, 5 placebo recipients and 8 SARS-CoV-2 convalescent individuals.

The investigation overall reported the following: After vaccination, substantial breadth of spike-specific CD8+ and CD4+ T cell responses was reported. Non-spike TCR breadth was comparable between vaccine and placebo recipients, consistent with the vaccine containing only spike. It was noted by the authors that total T cell responses may have been underestimated by the TCR breadth and depth analyses. Ad26.COV2.S recipients had higher spike-specific TCR breadth than placebo recipients (P = 0.0014).

Spanning cysteine to phenylalanine, the CDR3 consists of 15 amino acids. The entry retains the CDR3 DNA only, 45 bases that are in frame from base 1. CDR1 and CDR2 are drawn from the germline V gene (reference sequence): MNHNY, SVGAGI. The germline V end is reduced by 7 bases and the J end by 5 bases; junction bases left unmatched: 11. The immunoSEQ Assay was the method used to sequence TCRbeta CDR3 regions. After extraction, genomic DNA underwent amplification by bias-controlled multiplex PCR, followed by high-throughput sequencing. The original pipeline was this. Collapsing and filtering of sequences were performed to quantify the absolute abundance of each unique TCRbeta CDR3 region. T cell fraction was estimated by normalization of TCRbeta template counts to usable DNA, with usable DNA being measured through amplification of reference genes present in all nucleated cells. Repertoire TCRs were annotated as SARS-CoV-2-specific when V gene, CDR3 amino acid sequence and J gene were exactly matched to a known reactive TCR set. The reference SARS-CoV-2 TCR set came from MIRA and was filtered for enrichment in COVID-19-positive ImmuneCODE repertoires, removing public or cross-reactive TCRs. Based on the MIRA antigens, annotated TCRs were further analysed at the level of specific ORF or position within ORF. Depth was the summed frequency of annotated unique rearrangements, while breadth was defined as annotated unique rearrangements over total unique productive rearrangements. TCR breadth was compared between groups using two-sided Wilcoxon rank-sum tests. Drawn from immuneACCESS, this table holds only the in-frame rearrangements with V and J called that TCRdb kept. Clones are partly lost; checked studies trace under half to an unresolved V gene and leave the rest unexplained. Clonal size and the V and J genes are those of that table, whereas D and trimming came from the DNA. The sample table lists roughly 150,000 clones, more than 80% of them with a count of one. More than 4.5% of the sample comes from the top ten.

What the time point label conveys for this sample: individuals recovered from natural SARS-CoV-2 infection. The sequence came from a human donor who had recovered from COVID-19. The V and J genes are TRBV6-6 and TRBJ2-5; 9 central nucleotides agree with TRBD2. Source: peripheral blood, taken after recovery from COVID-19. CDR3 loop: CASKRPGLAKETQYF. The nucleotide sequence is TGTGCCAGCAAACGACCGGGACTAGCCAAGGAGACCCAGTACTTC.